Listed below are T cell receptor beta chains from one sample, sequenced in a study of radiotherapy plus CTLA-4 blockade in lung cancer. Data came from immunoSEQ multiplex PCR; TCRdb stores just in-frame clones and leaves some out. The table shows around 80,000 clones, with around four fifths occurring only once. Here the sequenced sample was peripheral blood, taken from a patient treated with radiotherapy plus ipilimumab. These TCRs come from a human donor with non-small cell lung cancer who had stable disease on radiotherapy plus ipilimumab. CDR3s include the opening cysteine and the closing phenylalanine or tryptophan.

CASSQWALAGQETQYF,TRBV4-1,TRBJ2-5
CASSLGERGSSYEQYF,TRBV7-8,TRBJ2-7
CSVAGGSSYEQYF,TRBV29-1,TRBJ2-7
CASSRRASGSSQETQYF,TRBV9,TRBJ2-5
CASSWDRGGYNEQFF,TRBV5-1,TRBJ2-1
CASNKENTQYF,TRBV2,TRBJ2-3
CASSLWRGGHTEAFF,TRBV28,TRBJ1-1
CASSLSGGDGELFF,TRBV7-3,TRBJ2-2
CASTQITGTPREQYF,TRBV5-1,TRBJ2-7
CASSFAYNEQFF,TRBV11-2,TRBJ2-1
CASSPGQGTNTNSPLHF,TRBV5-8,TRBJ1-6
CSARDRAEAFF,TRBV29-1,TRBJ1-1
CASSQGQGDGYTF,TRBV7-6,TRBJ1-2
CASSPDAATNEKLFF,TRBV18,TRBJ1-4
CASSAFSTQEGTEAFF,TRBV5-1,TRBJ1-1
CASRDRGKVYEQYF,TRBV10-2,TRBJ2-7
CASSAPGQGSPLHF,TRBV7-9,TRBJ1-6
CASSIADRGEAFF,TRBV6-5,TRBJ1-1
CASSPGQGLTGELFF,TRBV28,TRBJ2-2
CASSLDSHSSGNTIYF,TRBV5-4,TRBJ1-3
CASSIDPRGGPQPQHF,TRBV19,TRBJ1-5
CATSRLTGYVDEQFF,TRBV15,TRBJ2-1
CATETGPGPNVLTF,TRBV6-8,TRBJ2-6
CASSVRGLAGITYEQYF,TRBV11-3,TRBJ2-7
CASSIDPGTGRNEQYF,TRBV19,TRBJ2-7
CASSVGAGGPHEQFF,TRBV9,TRBJ2-1
CASSNGGTGEQYF,TRBV28,TRBJ2-7
CASSFGSYGYTF,TRBV28,TRBJ1-2
CASSDRVAYNSPLHF,TRBV19,TRBJ1-6
CASSEAGVYGYTF,TRBV6-1,TRBJ1-2
CASSLTGASSYEQYF,TRBV18,TRBJ2-7
CASSLRTGGRTEAFF,TRBV14,TRBJ1-1
CASSPGGPNTEAFF,TRBV5-1,TRBJ1-1
CASSSNRARTQYF,TRBV7-9,TRBJ2-5
CASSPLEGSTGELFF,TRBV18,TRBJ2-2
CASSPDHRLSYEQYF,TRBV18,TRBJ2-7
CASSPRSEQYF,TRBV11-2,-
CASSGPLGLGNQPQHF,TRBV28,TRBJ1-5
CASSWGLRQSGANVLTF,TRBV5-1,TRBJ2-6
CASSKPQDRVIPQHF,TRBV21-1,TRBJ1-5
CASSLGSRGSERTYEQYF,TRBV7-2,TRBJ2-7
CASSLTGVVNEQFF,TRBV25-1,TRBJ2-1
CASSPGQVSNQPQHF,TRBV18,TRBJ1-5
CAIREGANPSSPLHF,TRBV10-3,TRBJ1-6
CASSLPSGRGEGTDTQYF,TRBV28,TRBJ2-3
CASSSTGGYTDTQYF,TRBV7-9,TRBJ2-3
CAVGPRDQPQHF,TRBV10-3,TRBJ1-5
CASSRRLGSYNEQFF,TRBV28,TRBJ2-1
CASSLAGGRNTEAFF,TRBV5-1,TRBJ1-1
CASSLALFGTEAFF,TRBV5-4,TRBJ1-1
CASSVSRDRGTTGELFF,TRBV9,TRBJ2-2
CASRAGALYNEQFF,TRBV19,TRBJ2-1
CASSPRRLGAYNEQFF,TRBV18,TRBJ2-1
CASSSTLLRQCF,TRBV28,TRBJ2-7
CASSYGPENSPLHF,TRBV6-5,TRBJ1-6